The clone carrying this TCR beta chain was seen at least ten times. Time point in this sample: persistent/refractory GD, antithyroid drugs over 5 years with positive TRAb. RNA isolated from PBMCs was used to make the TCR library. It was by American Thyroid Association guidelines that Graves' disease was diagnosed. CDR3 regions were amplified by Arm-PCR using iRepertoire HTBI primers to build TCR beta libraries. A single record per CDR3 protein comes from TCRdb applying MiXCR to the multiplex PCR reads. This table holds 400,000 to 600,000 distinct CDR3 sequences, under 25% found once. This record belongs to a study of regulatory T cells in long-lasting Graves disease. About the study: Disease was considered persistent Graves' disease after over 5 years of antithyroid drugs (with positive TSH receptor antibodies).

The sample in question was peripheral blood mononuclear cells (PBMCs), obtained when the disease was refractory, from a patient treated with antithyroid drugs. The TCR originated in a female donor with Graves disease.

The DNA for the CDR3 is TGTGCCTGGAGTAAATTTGGAAAACTGTTTTTT. Protein sequence: CAWSKFGKLFF. The chain is built from TRBV30 and TRBJ1-4; no clear D gene. Germline CDR1 and CDR2: GTSNPN and SVGIG (reference sequence). Trimming took off 2 bases at V and 10 bases at J, with 8 bases between the two ends. The CDR3 totals 11 residues.